The clone carrying this T cell receptor (beta chain) was detected only once. The source of the sample is a study of blood T cell repertoires in COVID-19. Study overall: Samples of COVID-19 (acute and convalescent) were obtained from the United States, Italy and Spain. Nucleic acid was either cDNA or gDNA, and it came from T cells, B-cell-depleted T cells, or PBMCs.

V lost 6 bases to trimming and J lost 6 bases; unmatched junction nucleotides: 9. The CDR3 sequence is 15 residues long. Germline V gene data show CDR1 as SNHLY and CDR2 as FYNNEI. Original handling: Reference gene primer amplification gave nucleated cell count estimates. Assay: immunoSEQ multiplex PCR; the TCRdb copy retains only in-frame clones and omits some. Clonal size and the V and J genes are those of that table, whereas D and trimming came from the DNA. The table includes some 130,000 clones, 65% to 85% detected once. Material: peripheral blood. The chain employs TRBV2 and TRBJ2-7; TRBD1 matches at 12 bases. This TCR was recovered from a man aged 70 or older with acute or convalescent COVID-19. CDR3 nucleotides: TGTGCCAGCAGCGCTGTTCTGGGACAGGGGGCCGAGCAGTACTTC. Its translation is CASSAVLGQGAEQYF.